This T cell receptor beta chain was obtained from a study of T cells in Graves' hyperthyroidism and ophthalmopathy. CDR3 length: 17 residues. The germline V gene has CDR1 LGHDT and CDR2 YNNKEL (reference sequence). V dropped 0 bases and J dropped 2 bases, with 13 bases sitting between them. Using RNA transcripts as the source, TCR beta CDR3 regions were amplified. TCR CDR3 underwent first-round RT-PCR with the HTBI primer set. Each CDR3 protein is one row after TCRdb ran MiXCR on the multiplex PCR reads. Of some 600,000 distinct CDR3 sequences in the sample, 11% to 15% were seen once. Uncontrolled infection, other autoimmune disease, pregnancy or lactation excluded patients.

Sequences were obtained from blood. The sequence derives from a woman in her 30s with Graves' hyperthyroidism that later progressed to Graves' ophthalmopathy. This chain connects TRBV3-1 to TRBJ1-4; weak D call: TRBD1 (6 bases). The CDR3 protein is CASSQEVHQGTNEKLFF. CDR3 DNA sequence: TGTGCCAGCAGCCAAGAGGTACACCAGGGGACTAATGAAAAACTGTTTTTT.